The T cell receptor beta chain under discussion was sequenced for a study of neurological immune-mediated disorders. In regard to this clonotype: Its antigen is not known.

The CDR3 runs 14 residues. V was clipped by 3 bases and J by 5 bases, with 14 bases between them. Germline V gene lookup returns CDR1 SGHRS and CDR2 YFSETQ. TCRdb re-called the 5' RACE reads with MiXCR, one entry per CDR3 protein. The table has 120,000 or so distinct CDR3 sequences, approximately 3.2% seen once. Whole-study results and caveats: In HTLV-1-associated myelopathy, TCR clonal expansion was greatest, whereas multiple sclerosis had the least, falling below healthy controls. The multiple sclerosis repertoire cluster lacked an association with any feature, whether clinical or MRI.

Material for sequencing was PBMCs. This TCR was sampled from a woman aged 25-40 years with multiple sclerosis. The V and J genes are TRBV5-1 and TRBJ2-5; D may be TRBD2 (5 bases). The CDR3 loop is CASSSVEGFETQYF. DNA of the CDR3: TGCGCCAGCAGCTCGGTCGAGGGCTTCGAGACCCAGTACTTC.